The T cell receptor (beta chain) under discussion was sequenced for a study of T-cell reconstitution after alpha-beta-depleted transplantation in children. CDR1 DFQATT and CDR2 SNEGSKA come from the germline V gene (reference sequence). V gave up 5 bases and J gave up 0 bases, with 17 bases separating them. The CDR3 is made up of 16 amino acids. Using unique molecular identifiers, the investigators prepared the TCRbeta library. One entry per CDR3 protein, called by TCRdb with MiXCR from the PCR reads. The sample consists of over 400,000 distinct CDR3 sequences, about 45% of them appearing once. Study-wide findings and caveats: By about two months after transplant, alpha-beta T cells reportedly arose from several hundred graft clones that had expanded. Certain patients had high TCRbeta diversity at day 60, and it came from recipient T cells and thymic progenitors that survived. It was newly produced T cells that mostly accounted for T-cell counts and diversity one year after transplant.

As to this clonotype: What it binds is unknown.

The gene calls are TRBV20-1 and TRBJ2-1, with D possibly matching TRBD1 (6 bases). The material was PBMCs, obtained before TCRalphabeta/CD19-depleted stem cell transplant. The clonotype was recovered from a girl aged 2-10 years with aplastic anemia, due to receive a stem cell transplant. In nucleotides, the CDR3 is TGCAGTGCTGAGGGTGAGGGGGAGAGCTCCTACAATGAGCAGTTCTTC. This translates into CSAEGEGESSYNEQFF.